The present T cell receptor beta chain was sequenced within a study of cytomegalovirus exposure and HLA in healthy donors. Whole-study results and caveats: In an earlier analysis, most TCR beta V segments were productive about 90% or about 30% of the time. Sequencing depth across donors, presence/absence analyses assumed, was roughly uniform.

Germline assignment: CDR1 MRHNA and CDR2 SNTAGT. Unmatched junction bases numbered 17, after V lost 7 bases and J lost 2 bases. This CDR3 has 18 amino acids. Donors likely had unrecorded immune exposures despite being nominally healthy when sampled. Primers for the PCR totalled 60 Vbeta and 13 Jbeta. Sequencing used immunoSEQ multiplex PCR; TCRdb keeps in-frame clones, though not all of them. The table has about 95,000 clones, about 74% seen once. With regard to this clone: Its target is unknown.

This TCR was sampled from a woman in her 50s in good health and CMV-seropositive. Material: PBMCs. The chain joins TRBV6-4 to TRBJ1-5; TRBD1 matches 7 bases. Here the CDR3 reads CASTIHRSMTGRNQPQHF. The CDR3 DNA is TGTGCCAGCACCATACATCGGTCAATGACAGGGCGCAATCAGCCCCAGCATTTT.